A single sample gave rise to the 22 T cell receptor beta chains below, sequenced in a study of immune characteristics of hereditary and idiopathic chronic pancreatitis. The data were produced by immunoSEQ multiplex PCR, yet TCRdb's version contains in-frame clones alone and is incomplete. The sample holds about 14,000 clones, 73% seen once. The pancreas tissue came from patients undergoing total pancreatectomy with islet autotransplantation. Sequencing input: pancreas tissue with hereditary chronic pancreatitis. These receptors came from a human donor with chronic pancreatitis.

This clone was seen a few times. The rearrangement links TRBV11-1 to TRBJ2-5; maybe TRBD2 (6 bases). CDR3 length equals 14 residues. Trimming took 2 bases from V and 5 from J, leaving 12 bases between them. Germline CDR1 SGHAT, CDR2 FQDESV (reference sequence). CDR3 loop: CASSLSDGGETQYF. The DNA for the CDR3 is TGTGCCAGCAGCTTAAGTGACGGGGGTGAGACCCAGTACTTC.

The CDR3: CAWNSGHNEQFF. CDR3 DNA: TGTGCCTGGAATAGCGGACACAATGAGCAGTTCTTC. The chain has TRBV30 and TRBJ2-1; TRBD2 is a possible D gene (6 bases). Per germline, CDR1 GTSNPN and CDR2 SVGIG (reference sequence). V was trimmed by 4 bases and J by 5 bases, leaving 9 bases between them. CDR3 length equals 12 residues.

The chain joins TRBV5-1 to TRBJ2-2, with TRBD2 matching over 7 bases. This CDR3 spans 15 amino acids. Germline trimming cut 7 bases from V and 6 bases from J; bases unmatched to any gene: 12. Germline CDR1 and CDR2: SGHRS and YFSETQ. The CDR3 reads CASATSPKRAGELFF. CDR3 coding DNA: TGCGCCAGCGCGACTAGCCCGAAGAGAGCCGGGGAGCTGTTTTTT. Looking up the rest from reference TRBV5-1 and TRBJ2-2 gives the full variable domain: KAGVTQTPRYLIKTRGQQVTLSCSPISGHRSVSWYQQTPGQGLQFLFEYFSETQRNKGNFPGRFSGRQFSNSRSEMNVSTLELGDSALYLCASATSPKRAGELFFGEGSRLTVL.

This clone was detected a few times. The chain recombines TRBV7-9 with TRBJ2-1; D not certain. Germline V gene lookup returns CDR1 SEHNR and CDR2 FQNEAQ (reference sequence). This CDR3 comprises 13 residues. Trimming removed 3 bases at V and 5 bases at J, with 8 bases between. The CDR3 DNA reads as TGTGCCAGCAGCTTTGGTGGGAACAATGAGCAGTTCTTC. Translating it yields CASSFGGNNEQFF.

This clone was counted only a few times. The rearrangement joins TRBV5-4 to TRBJ1-3, with D uncertain. The CDR3 is made up of 13 amino acids. V shed 7 bases and J shed 4 bases, with 12 bases lying between them. Germline CDR1 is SGHNT and CDR2 is YYREEE (reference sequence). CDR3 nucleotides: TGTGCCAGCCGTTCTGTCCCGGGAAACACCATATATTTT. Translated: CASRSVPGNTIYF.

The chain has TRBV10-3 and TRBJ1-4; TRBD1 might be the D (5 bases). V lost 3 bases and J lost 2, with 13 bases in between. CDR3 length: 16 amino acids. Germline loops: CDR1 ENHRY, CDR2 SYGVKD. The CDR3 loop is CAISDNGGATNEKLFF. CDR3 nucleotides: TGTGCCATCAGTGACAACGGGGGAGCGACTAATGAAAAACTGTTTTTT.

Written as DNA, the CDR3 is TGCGCCAGCAGCGCCGGGACAGTGAACTACGAGCAGTACTTC. Residues: CASSAGTVNYEQYF. The J gene is TRBJ2-7, the V gene TRBV4-1; TRBD1 agrees at 7 bases. J gave up 3 bases and V 5 bases, and 7 bases lay outside the gene matches. The germline V gene has CDR1 MGHRA and CDR2 YSYEKL. The CDR3 runs to 14 residues.

This chain joins TRBV5-1 and TRBJ1-6; D remains unclear. This CDR3 comprises 15 residues. The germline gives CDR1 SGHRS, CDR2 YFSETQ. Trimming pared 0 bases from V and 7 bases from J, leaving 11 bases between. CDR3 bases: TGCGCCAGCAGCTTGGGGACGGCTTCCAATTCACCCCTCCACTTT. It yields the protein CASSLGTASNSPLHF.

The V call is TRBV5-1, the J call TRBJ1-2; unclear D gene. Looked up from germline, CDR1 is SGHRS and CDR2 is YFSETQ. Trimming removed 3 bases at V and 4 bases at J, with 13 bases between. The CDR3 covers 14 residues. CDR3 in amino acids: CASSSTPISYGYTF. In DNA form, the CDR3 reads TGCGCCAGCAGCTCTACCCCTATTTCCTATGGCTACACCTTC. Complete variable domain (other parts from reference TRBV5-1 and TRBJ1-2): KAGVTQTPRYLIKTRGQQVTLSCSPISGHRSVSWYQQTPGQGLQFLFEYFSETQRNKGNFPGRFSGRQFSNSRSEMNVSTLELGDSALYLCASSSTPISYGYTFGSGTRLTVV.

The V and J genes are TRBV7-2 and TRBJ2-1, with a tentative D call TRBD2 (5 bases). The CDR3 covers 13 residues. Trimming took off 3 bases at V and 8 bases at J, with 11 bases between the two ends. Germline CDR1 SGHTA, CDR2 FQGNSA. The CDR3 bases are TGTGCCAGCAGCTTGGTTCCTAGCCATGAGCAGTTCTTC. This gives the protein CASSLVPSHEQFF.

The J gene is TRBJ1-6, the V gene TRBV12-3 or TRBV12-4; 7 bases match TRBD1. This CDR3 contains 12 residues. The junction had 5 bases not matched to a gene; V was cut back by 4 bases and J by 14 bases. The chain's CDR3 is CASSYVRGTLHF. For the CDR3, the DNA is TGTGCCAGCAGTTACGTCAGGGGGACCCTCCACTTT.

The V and J genes are TRBV11-3 and TRBJ2-2, with no clear D. The germline V and J ends were trimmed by 1 base and 1 base, with 7 bases remaining between them. This CDR3 contains 15 residues. Germline V CDR1 and CDR2: SGHNT, YENEEA. CDR3 amino acids: CASSLGRQNTGELFF. The CDR3 DNA reads as TGTGCCAGCAGCTTAGGCCGACAGAACACCGGGGAGCTGTTTTTT.

The chain joins TRBV29-1 to TRBJ2-3, with D possibly being TRBD2 (5 bases). Deletions cut 0 bases from V and 0 bases from J, with 13 bases between. Germline values: CDR1 SQVTM, CDR2 ANQGSEA. The CDR3 consists of 16 residues. In DNA form, the CDR3 reads TGCAGCGTTGAAGATCGCTGGACTTCTAGCACAGATACGCAGTATTTT. Its protein product is CSVEDRWTSSTDTQYF.

This chain links TRBV25-1 with TRBJ2-7; 7 nucleotides line up with TRBD1. This CDR3 comprises 11 residues. Looked up from germline, CDR1 is MGHDK and CDR2 is SYGVNS. The V segment lost 4 bases and the J segment 10 bases; nucleotides outside the gene matches: 4. The CDR3 nucleotides read TGTGCCAGCAGTGGGGGACAGAGCCAGTACTTC. It translates to CASSGGQSQYF.

The chain is built from TRBV3-1 (or the pseudogene TRBV3-2) and TRBJ2-1; D is undetermined. CDR3 size: 14 residues. Germline-derived CDR1 and CDR2 are LGHDT and YNNKEL (reference sequence). V lost 4 bases and J lost 4, with 11 bases in between. Here the CDR3 reads CASSPPGFYNEQFF. In DNA, the CDR3 is TGTGCCAGCAGCCCGCCAGGTTTTTACAATGAGCAGTTCTTC.

The chain has TRBV7-2 and TRBJ2-5; D possibly corresponds to TRBD1 (5 bases). Germline values: CDR1 SGHTA, CDR2 FQGNSA. CDR3 length: 14 residues. With 5 bases removed from V and 2 bases from J, the gap between germline ends came to 12 bases. The CDR3 DNA reads TGTGCCAGCAGCCTAAGTAGGGGACAAGAGACCCAGTACTTC. Amino acids: CASSLSRGQETQYF.

The chain uses TRBV6-5 and TRBJ1-4; perhaps TRBD1 as D (6 bases). CDR3 length equals 14 residues. V was clipped by 3 bases and J by 7 bases, with 12 bases between them. CDR1 is MNHEY and CDR2 is SVGAGI in the germline V gene. CDR3: CASSYTGIFEKLFF. The DNA for the CDR3 is TGTGCCAGCAGTTATACAGGGATTTTTGAAAAACTGTTTTTT.

This chain connects TRBV5-6 to TRBJ1-5; D gene uncertain. CDR3 length: 13 residues. V lost 2 bases and J 5 bases, leaving 8 bases between the germline ends. Germline lookup yields CDR1 SGHDT and CDR2 YYEEEE. CDR3 protein: CASSFGTHQPQHF. DNA of the CDR3: TGTGCCAGCAGCTTCGGCACCCATCAGCCCCAGCATTTT.

J is TRBJ1-2 and V is TRBV5-1, with D tentatively TRBD1 (5 bases). The germline gives CDR1 SGHRS, CDR2 YFSETQ. V shed 9 bases and J shed 0 bases, with 12 bases lying between them. This CDR3 contains 13 residues. The CDR3: CATRATANYGYTF. As DNA, the CDR3 is TGCGCCACCAGGGCGACAGCTAACTATGGCTACACCTTC. Full variable domain (rest looked up from reference TRBV5-1 and TRBJ1-2): KAGVTQTPRYLIKTRGQQVTLSCSPISGHRSVSWYQQTPGQGLQFLFEYFSETQRNKGNFPGRFSGRQFSNSRSEMNVSTLELGDSALYLCATRATANYGYTFGSGTRLTVV.

CDR3 sequence (DNA): TGTGCCACCAGCAGGGAAAGGGCTGGGGGCTACACCTTC. This gives the protein CATSRERAGGYTF. The V gene is TRBV15, the J gene TRBJ1-2; no definite D call. This CDR3 comprises 13 residues. V dropped 3 bases and J dropped 8 bases, with 13 bases sitting between them. Germline V CDR1 and CDR2: LNHNV, YYDKDF (reference sequence).

This clone has more than one count but fewer than ten. CDR3 bases: TGTGCCAGCAGTGCACTACTAGCGGGAGAAGGGAGTGTTGAGCAGTTCTTC. It encodes CASSALLAGEGSVEQFF. The chain links TRBV28 to TRBJ2-1; 11 bases align to TRBD2. Germline assignment: CDR1 MDHEN and CDR2 SYDVKM. The V and J ends lost 5 bases and 9 bases, in that order; junction bases with no gene match: 15. The CDR3 is 17 residues long.

As DNA, the CDR3 is TGTGCCAGCAGCCTTACAGGCTCTGGGGGTGAAAAACTGTTTTTT. Translated, it gives CASSLTGSGGEKLFF. The chain joins TRBV3-1 (or the pseudogene TRBV3-2) to TRBJ1-4; possibly TRBD1 for D (5 bases). The CDR3 runs to 15 residues. V lost 4 bases and J lost 7, with 16 bases in between. Looked up from germline, CDR1 is LGHDT and CDR2 is YNNKEL (reference sequence).